These 23 T cell receptor beta chains originate from one sample sequenced in a study of T-cell memory formation after mild COVID-19. Via MiXCR, TCRdb re-called the 5' RACE reads, giving one row per CDR3 protein. The table shows just over 150,000 distinct CDR3 sequences, with 31% occurring only once. The sequenced sample was PBMCs or a T cell subset sorted from them (not recorded which). The receptors come from an adult woman who had mild COVID-19 (a few samples of this study predate the infection). Cell type and time point are not known.

In its sample, this clonotype was seen a few times. The chain uses TRBV29-1 and TRBJ2-1; TRBD1 matches at 9 bases. The length of the CDR3 is 12 residues. J gave up 8 bases and V 5 bases, and 4 bases lay outside the gene matches. Germline V gene data show CDR1 as SQVTM and CDR2 as ANQGSEA. The CDR3 spells CSVIQGAYEQFF. CDR3 nucleotide sequence: TGCAGCGTTATACAGGGGGCATATGAGCAGTTCTTC.

This clonotype was seen a handful of times. The chain has TRBV15 and TRBJ2-3, with D hard to call. CDR3 length: 13 amino acids. From germline, CDR1 is LNHNV and CDR2 YYDKDF (reference sequence). V gave up 11 bases and J gave up 0 bases, with 12 bases separating them. The CDR3 sequence: CACRELSTDTQYF. CDR3 coding DNA: TGTGCCTGCAGAGAGCTAAGCACAGATACGCAGTATTTT.

The sample holds a few counts of this clonotype. V usage is TRBV5-6 and J usage is TRBJ2-2; D remains unclear. The germline gives CDR1 SGHDT, CDR2 YYEEEE. Trimming took 1 base from V and 6 from J, leaving 10 bases between them. The CDR3 is 14 residues long. The CDR3 DNA is TGTGCCAGCAGCTTGAACGGGTTGGCCGGGGAGCTGTTTTTT. Protein: CASSLNGLAGELFF.

V and J are TRBV3-1 and TRBJ2-1; D gene uncertain. Per the germline V gene, CDR1 is LGHDT and CDR2 is YNNKEL (reference sequence). This CDR3 comprises 14 residues. V shed 3 bases and J shed 8 bases, with 14 bases lying between them. The chain's CDR3 is CASSQASRVHEQFF. The CDR3 DNA is TGTGCCAGCAGCCAGGCCTCTAGGGTGCATGAGCAGTTCTTC.

V is TRBV12-3 or TRBV12-4 and J is TRBJ2-3; D gene uncertain. V was trimmed by 3 bases and J by 3 bases, leaving 4 bases between them. This CDR3 has 12 amino acids. CDR3 coding DNA: TGTGCCAGCAGTTTTCAGACAGATACGCAGTATTTT. It encodes CASSFQTDTQYF.

This clonotype occurred a few times. The V and J genes are TRBV7-9 and TRBJ2-7; D is possibly TRBD1 (5 bases). CDR3 length: 13 residues. V lost 8 bases and J lost 4, with 15 bases in between. The V gene's germline CDR1 is SEHNR and CDR2 FQNEAQ (reference sequence). This chain's CDR3 is CASLGPGRYEQYF. The DNA of the CDR3 is TGTGCCAGCTTAGGCCCAGGGCGTTACGAGCAGTACTTC.

The chain's CDR3 is CASSRTGNLDSGANVLTF. The DNA for the CDR3 is TGTGCCAGCAGTCGGACAGGGAATCTCGACTCTGGGGCCAACGTCCTGACTTTC. V is TRBV6-5 and J is TRBJ2-6, with TRBD1 identical over 8 bases. The CDR3 is 18 amino acids. Unmatched junction bases numbered 9, after V lost 5 bases and J lost 0 bases. The V gene's germline CDR1 is MNHEY and CDR2 SVGAGI.

This chain joins TRBV11-3 and TRBJ2-1, with 7 bases identical to TRBD2. The CDR3 is 13 amino acids. V lost 5 bases, J lost 8 bases, and 6 bases stayed unmatched. Germline lookup yields CDR1 SGHNT and CDR2 YENEEA. The CDR3, as DNA: TGTGCCAGCAGCCGGGGGGAGCTACATGAGCAGTTCTTC. Its protein is CASSRGELHEQFF.

The chain uses TRBV20-1 and TRBJ2-7, with D uncertain. Germline lookup yields CDR1 DFQATT and CDR2 SNEGSKA (reference sequence). CDR3 length equals 13 residues. The germline V and J ends were trimmed by 4 bases and 0 bases, with 10 bases remaining between them. DNA for the CDR3: TGCAGTGCTAACACGGTGAACTCCTACGAGCAGTACTTC. Translation: CSANTVNSYEQYF.

The chain employs TRBV7-9 and TRBJ2-4; 8 bases fit TRBD2. This CDR3 has 16 residues. Germline CDR1 and CDR2: SEHNR and FQNEAQ (reference sequence). J was trimmed by 4 bases and V by 5 bases; bases with no gene match: 10. In nucleotides, the CDR3 is TGTGCCAGCAGCAAGGGGCTAGCGGGCCAGAAAAACATTCAGTACTTC. Protein product: CASSKGLAGQKNIQYF.

V gene TRBV4-2 combines with J gene TRBJ2-2; D unclear. Trimming took off 1 base at V and 4 bases at J, with 7 bases between the two ends. The CDR3 has 14 amino acids. The germline V gene encodes CDR1 LGHNA and CDR2 YNFKEQ. CDR3 protein: CASSQALGTGELFF. The CDR3 nucleotides read TGTGCCAGCAGCCAAGCTCTGGGCACCGGGGAGCTGTTTTTT.

The chain employs TRBV5-1 and TRBJ2-3; D may match TRBD1 or TRBD2 (5 bases each). Per germline, CDR1 SGHRS and CDR2 YFSETQ. V dropped 1 base and J dropped 0 bases, with 9 bases sitting between them. This CDR3 comprises 15 residues. The CDR3 bases are TGCGCCAGCAGCTTGCGGGGCCTTAGCACAGATACGCAGTATTTT. It encodes CASSLRGLSTDTQYF.

This clonotype showed up just a few times. The chain employs TRBV18 and TRBJ1-1; no clear D gene. The V end lost 2 bases, the J end lost 11 bases, and 15 bases lay between the germline ends. The CDR3 runs 13 residues. Germline-derived CDR1 and CDR2 are KGHSH and LQKENI. CDR3 DNA: TGTGCCAGCTCACCATCTGGAGGCTTCGGGGCTTTCTTT. This gives the protein CASSPSGGFGAFF.

The rearrangement joins TRBV11-2 to TRBJ1-2; D possibly corresponds to TRBD1 (5 bases). Trimming removed 4 bases at V and 3 bases at J, with 18 bases between. The CDR3 sequence is 16 residues long. Germline V gene sequence: CDR1 SGHAT, CDR2 FQNNGV. CDR3 amino acids: CASSSPRAGFDYGYTF. CDR3 DNA: TGTGCCAGCAGCTCACCCCGGGCAGGGTTTGACTATGGCTACACCTTC.

The chain is built from TRBV20-1 and TRBJ2-2; the D gene is possibly TRBD2 (6 bases). This CDR3 is built from 13 residues. Germline V CDR1 and CDR2: DFQATT, SNEGSKA (reference sequence). The CDR3 DNA reads TGCAGGGTGGGCGGGATGGACACCGGGGAGCTGTTTTTT. It encodes CRVGGMDTGELFF.

The chain joins TRBV5-1 to TRBJ2-1; D gene ambiguous. V shed 1 base and J shed 2 bases, with 10 bases lying between them. CDR1 is SGHRS, CDR2 YFSETQ, per germline. The CDR3 has 15 residues. As DNA, the CDR3 is TGCGCCAGCAGCTTGATCCAGGATACCTACAATGAGCAGTTCTTC. It encodes CASSLIQDTYNEQFF.

The chain couples TRBV11-2 to TRBJ2-1; D uncertain. The CDR3 runs 15 residues. Per the germline V gene, CDR1 is SGHAT and CDR2 is FQNNGV. The V gene lost 1 base and the J gene lost 0 bases, with 7 bases spanning the gap. CDR3 amino acids: CASSLAGPSYNEQFF. In DNA form, the CDR3 reads TGTGCCAGCAGCTTAGCGGGTCCCTCCTACAATGAGCAGTTCTTC.

The J gene is TRBJ1-2, the V gene TRBV29-1; 7 nucleotides line up with TRBD1. The CDR3 spans 14 residues. The ends lost 7 bases at V and 3 bases at J; junction bases unmatched: 11. CDR1 is SQVTM, CDR2 ANQGSEA, per germline. The CDR3 spells CSAQSTGDDYGYTF. In DNA form, the CDR3 reads TGCAGCGCTCAGTCTACAGGGGATGACTATGGCTACACCTTC.

This clonotype was detected only a few times. The CDR3 DNA reads TGTGCCAGCAGCCTTCCCCTGACTCCCGGGGAGCTGTTTTTT. Protein: CASSLPLTPGELFF. J is TRBJ2-2 and V is TRBV7-9; D unclear. CDR1 SEHNR and CDR2 FQNEAQ come from the germline V gene (reference sequence). Between the trimmed V and J ends, which lost 5 bases and 6 bases, there was a span of 13 bases. The CDR3 spans 14 residues.

The rearrangement uses TRBV5-1 and TRBJ1-1; 7 bases are shared with TRBD1. This CDR3 comprises 12 residues. CDR1 and CDR2 from the germline V gene are SGHRS and YFSETQ. V shed 5 bases, J shed 8 bases, and the junction held 6 bases outside the gene matches. The CDR3 region has the DNA TGCGCCAGCAGACAGGGGATCGACGAAGCTTTCTTT. Its protein is CASRQGIDEAFF.

The sample holds a few counts of this clonotype. The chain uses TRBV9 and TRBJ2-7; D is unresolved. CDR3 size: 13 residues. The germline CDR1 and CDR2 sequences are SGDLS and YYNGEE. Deletions cut 0 bases from V and 6 bases from J, with 10 bases between. The CDR3 sequence: CASSVGKRGEQYF. The DNA for the CDR3 is TGTGCCAGCAGCGTAGGAAAGAGAGGCGAGCAGTACTTC.

The chain recombines TRBV5-1 with TRBJ1-1; 7 bases fit TRBD1. The CDR3 contains 15 residues. Germline V gene lookup returns CDR1 SGHRS and CDR2 YFSETQ. V shed 2 bases, J shed 0 bases, and the junction held 4 bases outside the gene matches. The chain's CDR3 is CASSFLGQLNTEAFF. For the CDR3, the DNA is TGCGCCAGCAGCTTCTTGGGACAGCTGAACACTGAAGCTTTCTTT.

The chain links TRBV4-1 to TRBJ2-1, with 8 bases aligning to TRBD2. The trim removed 0 bases at V and 0 bases at J, leaving 4 bases unmatched. CDR3 size: 17 residues. Germline CDR1 reads MGHRA; CDR2 reads YSYEKL. The CDR3, as DNA: TGCGCCAGCAGCCAAGATAACAGCGGGGGCTCCTACAATGAGCAGTTCTTC. Translated, it gives CASSQDNSGGSYNEQFF.